This is a list of T cell receptor beta chains from one sample in a study of blood T cell repertoires in COVID-19. Produced via immunoSEQ multiplex PCR; TCRdb's table is partial and in-frame only. The table has fewer than 200,000 clones, approximately 90% seen once. The sample taken for sequencing was peripheral blood. These receptors came from a man between 18 and 29 years old who had recovered from COVID-19. Both conserved end residues are part of each CDR3. Fields, in order: CDR3 protein, CDR3 DNA, clone size, D gene, J gene, V gene. The D gene is left open where the match is weak. Where a row states a size, it is once, few, many or the class of an expanded clone; other rows omit it.

CDR3 protein: CASSHLGQGNTEAFF; CDR3 DNA: TGCGCCAGCAGCCACCTCGGGCAGGGGAACACTGAAGCTTTCTTT; clone size: -; D gene: -; J gene: TRBJ1-1; V gene: TRBV4-3
CDR3 protein: CASSVADVGLSGYTF; CDR3 DNA: TGTGCCAGCAGCGTAGCTGATGTCGGGTTAAGCGGCTACACCTTC; clone size: -; D gene: -; J gene: TRBJ1-2; V gene: TRBV9
CDR3 protein: CASSILDSRDRGGEQFF; CDR3 DNA: TGTGCCAGTAGTATTTTAGATTCGCGGGACAGGGGTGGTGAGCAGTTCTTC; clone size: -; D gene: TRBD1; J gene: TRBJ2-1; V gene: TRBV19
CDR3 protein: CASSLRTGLVITEAFF; CDR3 DNA: TGTGCCAGCAGTCTACGGACAGGGTTGGTAATCACTGAAGCTTTCTTT; clone size: -; D gene: TRBD1; J gene: TRBJ1-1; V gene: TRBV27
CDR3 protein: CAIKTTGNQNGYTF; CDR3 DNA: TGTGCCATCAAAACGACAGGGAATCAGAATGGCTACACCTTC; clone size: -; D gene: TRBD1; J gene: TRBJ1-2; V gene: TRBV10-3
CDR3 protein: CSVTQGGYGYTF; CDR3 DNA: TGCAGCGTTACACAGGGCGGGTATGGCTACACCTTC; clone size: -; D gene: -; J gene: TRBJ1-2; V gene: TRBV29-1
CDR3 protein: CAWSADFNEKLFF; CDR3 DNA: TGTGCCTGGAGTGCCGACTTTAATGAAAAACTGTTTTTT; clone size: -; D gene: -; J gene: TRBJ1-4; V gene: TRBV30
CDR3 protein: CASSPDRHQPQHF; CDR3 DNA: TGTGCCAGCTCACCAGACAGGCATCAGCCCCAGCATTTT; clone size: -; D gene: -; J gene: TRBJ1-5; V gene: TRBV18
CDR3 protein: CASSMRLAAGNYEQYF; CDR3 DNA: TGTGCCAGTAGTATGAGACTAGCGGCCGGAAATTACGAGCAGTACTTC; clone size: -; D gene: TRBD2; J gene: TRBJ2-7; V gene: TRBV19
CDR3 protein: CASSIQGPDEKLFF; CDR3 DNA: TGTGCCAGTAGTATCCAGGGGCCGGATGAAAAACTGTTTTTT; clone size: -; D gene: -; J gene: TRBJ1-4; V gene: TRBV19
CDR3 protein: CASSFGGSYNEQFF; CDR3 DNA: TGTGCCAGCAGCTTCGGGGGCTCCTACAATGAGCAGTTCTTC; clone size: -; D gene: -; J gene: TRBJ2-1; V gene: TRBV13
CDR3 protein: CASSLDRYGEAFF; CDR3 DNA: TGTGCCAGCAGCTTAGACAGGTACGGTGAAGCTTTCTTT; clone size: -; D gene: -; J gene: TRBJ1-1; V gene: TRBV7-8
CDR3 protein: CASSTGLEPYEQYF; CDR3 DNA: TGCGCCAGCAGCACTGGACTAGAACCCTACGAGCAGTACTTC; clone size: few; D gene: TRBD2; J gene: TRBJ2-7; V gene: TRBV5-1
CDR3 protein: CASSLRAGNTEAFF; CDR3 DNA: TGTGCCAGCAGCTTACGGGCGGGGAACACTGAAGCTTTCTTT; clone size: -; D gene: -; J gene: TRBJ1-1; V gene: TRBV7-9
CDR3 protein: CATSAGLARTDTQYF; CDR3 DNA: TGTGCCACCAGTGCAGGCCTAGCGAGGACAGATACGCAGTATTTT; clone size: -; D gene: -; J gene: TRBJ2-3; V gene: TRBV24-1
CDR3 protein: CSVFRFDEQYF; CDR3 DNA: TGCAGCGTTTTTCGGTTCGACGAGCAGTACTTC; clone size: -; D gene: -; J gene: TRBJ2-7; V gene: TRBV29-1
CDR3 protein: CASSLSDRSNQPQHF; CDR3 DNA: TGTGCCAGCAGCTTATCCGACAGAAGCAATCAGCCCCAGCATTTT; clone size: -; D gene: -; J gene: TRBJ1-5; V gene: TRBV7-9
CDR3 protein: CATSRDEGRGSTDTQYF; CDR3 DNA: TGTGCCACCAGCAGAGATGAGGGCAGGGGGTCTACAGATACGCAGTATTTT; clone size: once; D gene: TRBD1; J gene: TRBJ2-3; V gene: TRBV15
CDR3 protein: CASSYQGSYGYTF; CDR3 DNA: TGTGCCAGCAGCTACCAGGGGAGCTATGGCTACACCTTC; clone size: -; D gene: -; J gene: TRBJ1-2; V gene: TRBV7-2
CDR3 protein: CASRSGGVRYEQYF; CDR3 DNA: TGTGCCAGCAGATCTGGGGGGGTAAGGTACGAGCAGTACTTC; clone size: -; D gene: TRBD2; J gene: TRBJ2-7; V gene: TRBV6-5
CDR3 protein: CASSQVVLAGRYSYNEQFF; CDR3 DNA: TGTGCCAGCAGCCAGGTGGTCCTAGCGGGACGTTACTCCTACAATGAGCAGTTCTTC; clone size: -; D gene: TRBD2; J gene: TRBJ2-1; V gene: TRBV7-9
CDR3 protein: CASSQYPRGRRNEQFF; CDR3 DNA: TGCGCCAGCAGTCAATATCCTCGAGGGAGGAGGAATGAGCAGTTCTTC; clone size: -; D gene: -; J gene: TRBJ2-1; V gene: TRBV23-1
CDR3 protein: CASIGGEQYF; CDR3 DNA: TGTGCCAGCATTGGCGGGGAGCAGTACTTC; clone size: -; D gene: -; J gene: TRBJ2-7; V gene: TRBV2
CDR3 protein: CASSYSAQPGNTIYF; CDR3 DNA: TGTGCCAGCAGTTATTCAGCACAGCCTGGAAACACCATATATTTT; clone size: -; D gene: -; J gene: TRBJ1-3; V gene: TRBV6-2/TRBV6-3
CDR3 protein: CASSLTTRTGELFF; CDR3 DNA: TGTGCCAGCAGCTTGACGACTAGGACCGGGGAGCTGTTTTTT; clone size: -; D gene: -; J gene: TRBJ2-2; V gene: TRBV5-5
CDR3 protein: CASSPRRQTGEAFF; CDR3 DNA: TGTGCCAGCAGCCCCCGGCGGCAAACTGGGGAAGCTTTCTTT; clone size: -; D gene: -; J gene: TRBJ1-1; V gene: TRBV11-2
CDR3 protein: CASSGLAGGNEQFF; CDR3 DNA: TGTGCCAGTAGCGGACTAGCGGGAGGCAATGAGCAGTTCTTC; clone size: -; D gene: TRBD2; J gene: TRBJ2-1; V gene: TRBV19
CDR3 protein: CASSQVQALPLDEQFF; CDR3 DNA: TGCGCCAGCAGCCAAGTACAAGCGCTTCCCCTGGATGAGCAGTTCTTC; clone size: -; D gene: -; J gene: TRBJ2-1; V gene: TRBV4-3
CDR3 protein: CSVEMDRVPTQYF; CDR3 DNA: TGCAGCGTTGAAATGGACAGGGTCCCTACGCAGTATTTT; clone size: -; D gene: TRBD1; J gene: TRBJ2-3; V gene: TRBV29-1
CDR3 protein: CASSSTYNSPLHF; CDR3 DNA: TGTGCCAGCAGCTCCACTTATAATTCACCCCTCCACTTT; clone size: -; D gene: -; J gene: TRBJ1-6; V gene: TRBV11-2
CDR3 protein: CASSARGLSSYEQYF; CDR3 DNA: TGTGCCAGCAGTGCGAGGGGACTGAGCTCCTACGAGCAGTACTTC; clone size: -; D gene: -; J gene: TRBJ2-7; V gene: TRBV28
CDR3 protein: CASNPAGYYNEQFF; CDR3 DNA: TGTGCCAGCAACCCTGCAGGGTACTACAATGAGCAGTTCTTC; clone size: -; D gene: -; J gene: TRBJ2-1; V gene: TRBV9
CDR3 protein: CSASPEHELFF; CDR3 DNA: TGCAGTGCTAGCCCCGAACATGAACTGTTTTTT; clone size: -; D gene: -; J gene: TRBJ1-4; V gene: TRBV20-1
CDR3 protein: CASSYASRAFF; CDR3 DNA: TGTGCCAGCAGTTATGCGAGTCGGGCTTTCTTT; clone size: -; D gene: -; J gene: TRBJ1-1; V gene: TRBV6-5
CDR3 protein: CASSYQDRGFGEAFF; CDR3 DNA: TGTGCCAGCAGTTACCAGGACAGGGGATTCGGTGAAGCTTTCTTT; clone size: once; D gene: TRBD1; J gene: TRBJ1-1; V gene: TRBV2
CDR3 protein: CASSQNGGTGGEQYF; CDR3 DNA: TGTGCCAGCAGCCAAAATGGCGGGACAGGGGGCGAGCAGTACTTC; clone size: -; D gene: TRBD1; J gene: TRBJ2-7; V gene: TRBV3-1/TRBV3-2
CDR3 protein: CASSRDSVNEQFF; CDR3 DNA: TGTGCCAGCAGTCGGGACTCAGTAAATGAGCAGTTCTTC; clone size: -; D gene: -; J gene: TRBJ2-1; V gene: TRBV6-5
CDR3 protein: CAWSPQLAAYEQYF; CDR3 DNA: TGTGCCTGGAGTCCCCAATTAGCGGCCTACGAGCAGTACTTC; clone size: -; D gene: -; J gene: TRBJ2-7; V gene: TRBV30
CDR3 protein: CASSLGSGRAGSKNIQYF; CDR3 DNA: TGTGCCAGTAGTTTGGGTAGCGGGAGGGCCGGGTCCAAAAACATTCAGTACTTC; clone size: -; D gene: TRBD2; J gene: TRBJ2-4; V gene: TRBV19
CDR3 protein: CAIRQAGIEQFF; CDR3 DNA: TGTGCCATCAGACAAGCGGGAATTGAGCAGTTCTTC; clone size: few; D gene: TRBD2; J gene: TRBJ2-1; V gene: TRBV10-3
CDR3 protein: CAISATDTEAFF; CDR3 DNA: TGTGCCATCAGTGCAACAGACACTGAAGCTTTCTTT; clone size: -; D gene: -; J gene: TRBJ1-1; V gene: TRBV10-3
CDR3 protein: CASSLAAVGARSGNTIYF; CDR3 DNA: TGTGCCAGCAGCTTAGCTGCAGTGGGCGCCCGCTCTGGAAACACCATATATTTT; clone size: -; D gene: -; J gene: TRBJ1-3; V gene: TRBV7-2
CDR3 protein: CASSQSGTGYNSPLHF; CDR3 DNA: TGTGCCAGCAGCCAGTCCGGGACAGGTTATAATTCACCCCTCCACTTT; clone size: -; D gene: TRBD1; J gene: TRBJ1-6; V gene: TRBV14
CDR3 protein: CASSLGRDSNYGYTF; CDR3 DNA: TGTGCCAGCAGCTTGGGACGGGACAGCAACTATGGCTACACCTTC; clone size: -; D gene: TRBD1; J gene: TRBJ1-2; V gene: TRBV5-7
CDR3 protein: CASSFGSSYEQYF; CDR3 DNA: TGTGCCAGCAGCTTTGGGAGCTCCTACGAGCAGTACTTC; clone size: -; D gene: -; J gene: TRBJ2-7; V gene: TRBV7-9
CDR3 protein: CASRDSYEQYF; CDR3 DNA: TGTGCCAGCAGGGACAGCTACGAGCAGTACTTC; clone size: -; D gene: -; J gene: TRBJ2-7; V gene: TRBV6-6
CDR3 protein: CASIGGRTNYGYTF; CDR3 DNA: TGTGCCAGCATAGGGGGAAGGACTAACTATGGCTACACCTTC; clone size: -; D gene: -; J gene: TRBJ1-2; V gene: TRBV2
CDR3 protein: CASTLWGQGLGQPQHF; CDR3 DNA: TGTGCCAGTACTTTATGGGGACAGGGATTGGGTCAGCCCCAGCATTTT; clone size: -; D gene: TRBD1; J gene: TRBJ1-5; V gene: TRBV19
CDR3 protein: CASSQVDRIYTF; CDR3 DNA: TGCGCCAGCAGCCAAGTTGACAGGATTTACACCTTC; clone size: -; D gene: -; J gene: TRBJ1-2; V gene: TRBV4-1
CDR3 protein: CASSPGLAGGEQFF; CDR3 DNA: TGTGCCAGCAGCCCGGGACTAGCGGGAGGAGAGCAGTTCTTC; clone size: -; D gene: TRBD2; J gene: TRBJ2-1; V gene: TRBV6-4
CDR3 protein: CASSYAAGAQEETQYF; CDR3 DNA: TGCGCCAGCAGCTATGCTGCGGGGGCTCAGGAAGAGACCCAGTACTTC; clone size: -; D gene: -; J gene: TRBJ2-5; V gene: TRBV10-2
CDR3 protein: CASSLAGRGTDTQYF; CDR3 DNA: TGTGCCAGCAGCTTAGCCGGGCGGGGGACAGATACGCAGTATTTT; clone size: -; D gene: TRBD2; J gene: TRBJ2-3; V gene: TRBV11-2
CDR3 protein: CASSERTGVNTEAFF; CDR3 DNA: TGTGCCAGCAGTGAAAGGACAGGGGTGAACACTGAAGCTTTCTTT; clone size: -; D gene: TRBD1; J gene: TRBJ1-1; V gene: TRBV6-1
CDR3 protein: CASSRRTAGASREAFF; CDR3 DNA: TGTGCCAGCAGCCGTAGGACGGCAGGGGCATCGCGTGAAGCTTTCTTT; clone size: -; D gene: -; J gene: TRBJ1-1; V gene: TRBV7-2
CDR3 protein: CASSLGGTGGAYEQYF; CDR3 DNA: TGTGCCAGCAGCTTGGGCGGGACAGGGGGCGCCTACGAGCAGTACTTC; clone size: -; D gene: TRBD1; J gene: TRBJ2-7; V gene: TRBV5-4